The clone carrying this T cell receptor (beta chain) was counted once. The record originates from a study of shared clonotypes between healthy human individuals. Across the study: The donors, two women and a few men, were aged 18 to 49.

Libraries were prepared by immunoSEQ multiplex PCR; TCRdb keeps only in-frame clonotypes and omits some of them. Here the sample spans over 400,000 clones, about 84% being singletons. Donors comprised healthy HIV-negative adults lacking recent acute infections or vaccinations. The ends were cut back, 3 bases at V and 6 bases at J, with 8 bases in the middle. This CDR3 has 13 residues. CDR1 and CDR2 (germline): SGHVS, FQNEAQ. The sequenced material came from PBMCs. This receptor was obtained from a woman aged 40 to 55 in good health. Some clones in this sample may be carry-over from other donors' samples. The chain recombines TRBV7-8 with TRBJ2-2; D is undetermined. The CDR3 region is CASSLPPPGELFF. The CDR3 DNA reads as TGTGCCAGCAGCTTGCCCCCCCCCGGGGAGCTGTTTTTT.